This T cell receptor beta chain was sequenced for a study of blood T cell repertoires in COVID-19. CDR3 length: 17 amino acids. The germline V and J ends were trimmed by 2 bases and 1 base, with 14 bases remaining between them. From germline, CDR1 is KGHDR and CDR2 SFDVKD. Using immunoSEQ multiplex PCR, the repertoire was profiled, and TCRdb retains in-frame clones only, with some absent. The repertoire has fewer than 150,000 clones, approximately 89% of them found once; the top ten carry about 28%. The sample taken for sequencing was peripheral blood. V is TRBV24-1 and J is TRBJ2-4, with D possibly matching TRBD1 (5 bases). The sequence came from a human donor in a cohort sampled during active COVID-19. CDR3 region: CATSDSQGIGAKNIQYF. The CDR3, as DNA: TGTGCCACCAGTGATTCTCAGGGCATAGGGGCCAAAAACATTCAGTACTTC.